This TCR beta chain was captured by sequencing in a study of T cell repertoires in aging, cancer and after chemotherapy. Whole-study context: Patients with glioblastoma brain tumors were sampled before and after temozolomide-based therapy. Study observations and caveats: Rebound thymic output was suggested by rising median generation probability during chemotherapy in each cancer cohort. Age-matched healthy donors had significantly more diverse, less clonal blood TCR repertoires than untreated cancer patients. Loss of evenness, beyond lost richness, contributed to age-related TCR diversity decline in cancer patients.

Trimming took off 2 bases at V and 0 bases at J, with 9 bases between the two ends. CDR3 length: 15 residues. CDR1 is MNHEY and CDR2 is SMNVEV in the germline V gene (reference sequence). This clonotype is medium-sized within its sample. Its antigen is not identified. Amplification of TCR beta used genomic DNA extracted from peripheral blood. Multiplex touch-down PCR with TRB-A/B primers amplified rearranged V-D-J TRB sequences. Using its own MiXCR run on the multiplex PCR reads, TCRdb lists one record per CDR3 protein. The sample lists about 2,200 distinct CDR3 sequences; 30% to 40% were seen once. The TCR comes from a human donor with a solid tumor. Material: blood. This chain joins TRBV27 and TRBJ2-3, with D hard to call. DNA for the CDR3: TGTGCCAGCAGTTTACTAGGCCAGAGCACAGATACGCAGTATTTT. It translates to CASSLLGQSTDTQYF.